One sample yielded the 18 T cell receptor beta chains listed below, sequenced in a study of blood T cell repertoires in COVID-19. Libraries were prepared by immunoSEQ multiplex PCR; TCRdb keeps only in-frame clonotypes and omits some of them. The sample yields 130,000 to 150,000 clones, over 80% seen once. Sequenced material: peripheral blood. These receptors were collected from a woman aged 40-49 years with active or convalescent COVID-19.

The rearrangement uses TRBV5-4 and TRBJ2-2; 10 nucleotides match TRBD1. The germline V gene has CDR1 SGHNT and CDR2 YYREEE (reference sequence). The CDR3 has 14 residues. J was trimmed by 5 bases and V by 6 bases; bases with no gene match: 4. Written as DNA, the CDR3 is TGTGCCAGCACCAAGGACAGGGGGACCGGGGAGCTGTTTTTT. It specifies CASTKDRGTGELFF.

The chain recombines TRBV18 with TRBJ2-1; 7 nucleotides agree with TRBD1. Germline values: CDR1 KGHSH, CDR2 LQKENI. The CDR3 loop spans 14 amino acids. The junction had 7 bases not matched to a gene; V was cut back by 3 bases and J by 8 bases. The CDR3 DNA follows: TGTGCCAGCTCACCGAGGACAGGCCAAGATGAGCAGTTCTTC. Translating it yields CASSPRTGQDEQFF.

The chain uses TRBV6-5 and TRBJ1-5; D is undetermined. CDR3 length equals 14 residues. CDR1 MNHEY and CDR2 SVGAGI come from the germline V gene. Trimming took off 6 bases at V and 7 bases at J, with 16 bases between the two ends. Here the CDR3 reads CASSPWEGGQPQHF. The CDR3 nucleotides are TGTGCCAGCAGCCCCTGGGAGGGAGGCCAGCCCCAGCATTTT.

This clone was seen a single time. The chain has TRBV7-2 and TRBJ2-7; 15 bases align to TRBD2. CDR3 length: 14 residues. V shed 5 bases and J 11 bases; nucleotides not matched to a gene: 7. Per the germline V gene, CDR1 is SGHTA and CDR2 is FQGNSA. The CDR3 spells CASSQGLAGGPEYF. The CDR3 DNA reads TGTGCCAGCAGCCAAGGACTAGCGGGAGGGCCAGAGTACTTC.

CDR3 sequence: CASSPRRPSSGNTIYF. In DNA form, the CDR3 reads TGTGCCAGCAGCCCACGACGCCCTAGCTCTGGAAACACCATATATTTT. The rearrangement uses TRBV2 and TRBJ1-3; D remains ambiguous. CDR1 and CDR2 from the germline V gene are SNHLY and FYNNEI. V was shortened by 6 bases and J by 0 bases, with 15 bases between the two germline ends. The CDR3 is 16 amino acids.

The rearrangement joins TRBV6-5 to TRBJ2-6; D may be TRBD1 (6 bases). This CDR3 spans 15 amino acids. Germline-derived CDR1 and CDR2 are MNHEY and SVGAGI. V lost 9 bases, J lost 1 base, and 13 bases lay in between. The CDR3 sequence is CASRDKHSGANVLTF. The CDR3 DNA reads as TGTGCCAGTAGGGACAAGCATTCTGGGGCCAACGTCCTGACTTTC.

The chain links TRBV6-5 to TRBJ2-3; TRBD1 matches at 7 bases. The junction had 9 bases not matched to a gene; V was cut back by 6 bases and J by 3 bases. Germline V lookup: CDR1 MNHEY, CDR2 SVGAGI. This CDR3 has 15 amino acids. The CDR3 loop is CASRQPGQPTDTQYF. DNA of the CDR3: TGTGCCAGCAGGCAACCGGGACAGCCAACAGATACGCAGTATTTT.

The chain links TRBV7-8 to TRBJ1-5; TRBD1 might be the D (5 bases). Trimming pared 1 base from V and 1 base from J, leaving 14 bases between. CDR1 is SGHVS and CDR2 is FQNEAQ in the germline V gene. This CDR3 spans 17 amino acids. CDR3 residues: CASSLGLVGPSNQPQHF. The CDR3 nucleotides read TGTGCCAGCAGCTTAGGGTTAGTGGGGCCGAGCAATCAGCCCCAGCATTTT.

The gene calls are TRBV28 and TRBJ2-7; 7 bases agree with TRBD2. Losses at the gene ends were 4 bases for V and 5 bases for J; bases not matched to a gene: 11. In germline, CDR1 is MDHEN, CDR2 SYDVKM. The CDR3 is made up of 15 amino acids. The CDR3 sequence: CASSSGDYTRDEQYF. CDR3 coding DNA: TGTGCCAGCAGTTCGGGGGACTACACCAGGGACGAGCAGTACTTC.

This chain uses TRBV10-3 with TRBJ2-3; 9 bases map to TRBD2. Trimming cost V 9 bases and J 3 bases; bases outside gene matches: 7. Germline V CDR1 and CDR2: ENHRY, SYGVKD. The CDR3 contains 14 residues. The CDR3 is CAMGAGGSTDTQYF. CDR3 DNA: TGTGCCATGGGGGCGGGAGGGAGTACAGATACGCAGTATTTT.

The rearrangement uses TRBV7-9 and TRBJ1-2, with 7 nucleotides matching TRBD1. With 2 bases clipped from V and 0 bases from J, the junction kept 9 bases outside the gene matches. Germline V gives CDR1 SEHNR, CDR2 FQNEAQ (reference sequence). The CDR3 runs to 17 residues. The CDR3: CASSLSRGQLTNYGYTF. As DNA, the CDR3 is TGTGCCAGCAGCTTAAGCCGGGGACAGCTCACTAACTATGGCTACACCTTC.

This clone was counted between two and nine times. V usage is TRBV19 and J usage is TRBJ1-2, with 7 bases aligning to TRBD1. This CDR3 is built from 15 residues. The trim removed 3 bases at V and 6 bases at J, leaving 10 bases unmatched. Germline loops: CDR1 LNHDA, CDR2 SQIVND (reference sequence). CDR3 in amino acids: CASSMSNRGLHGYTF. The CDR3 coding sequence is TGTGCCAGTAGTATGTCGAATAGGGGGCTGCATGGCTACACCTTC.

This clone was seen a handful of times. The V call is TRBV7-2, the J call TRBJ1-5, with D possibly TRBD1 on 6 matching bases. The germline gives CDR1 SGHTA, CDR2 FQGNSA. Trimming shortened V by 2 bases and J by 7 bases, and 15 bases separated the two germline ends. This CDR3 has 15 amino acids. The CDR3 protein is CASSLTGGFGQPQHF. CDR3 nucleotide sequence: TGTGCCAGCAGCTTAACGGGGGGCTTCGGGCAGCCCCAGCATTTT.

On this clone itself: A read error may account for a junction end that differs from germline. This rearrangement joins TRBV2 to TRBJ1-2; 11 positions match TRBD1. This CDR3 is built from 14 residues. Germline loops: CDR1 SNHLY, CDR2 FYNNEI. The CDR3 DNA is TGTGCCAGCAGCGAAGGGACAGGGGGTCATGGCTACACCTTC. This gives the protein CASSEGTGGHGYTF.

The chain recombines TRBV4-2 with TRBJ2-1; D is perhaps TRBD2 (7 bases). This CDR3 is built from 17 residues. The germline gives CDR1 LGHNA, CDR2 YNFKEQ. Trimming took off 0 bases at V and 8 bases at J, with 20 bases between the two ends. As DNA, the CDR3 is TGTGCCAGCAGCCAAGATAATGGCGGGGGCCTCTCAGATGAGCAGTTCTTC. Protein product: CASSQDNGGGLSDEQFF.

The J gene is TRBJ1-1, the V gene TRBV18, with 8 bases fitting TRBD1. V gave up 2 bases and J gave up 4 bases; unmatched junction bases: 6. Looked up from germline, CDR1 is KGHSH and CDR2 is LQKENI. The CDR3 spans 15 residues. The CDR3 sequence: CASSPSATGGTEAFF. CDR3 DNA sequence: TGTGCCAGCTCACCATCGGCAACAGGGGGCACTGAAGCTTTCTTT.

The chain joins TRBV15 to TRBJ1-6; TRBD1 matches at 7 bases. The CDR3 contains 16 residues. The V gene's germline CDR1 is LNHNV and CDR2 YYDKDF (reference sequence). With V trimmed by 0 bases and J by 6 bases, 5 bases remained unmatched. CDR3: CATSRDRTGLNSPLHF. The CDR3 DNA reads TGTGCCACCAGCAGAGACCGGACAGGTCTTAATTCACCCCTCCACTTT.

The CDR3 region is CASSPGRGALSGNTIYF. The CDR3 DNA reads TGTGCCAGCAGTCCCGGGCGGGGGGCTCTCTCTGGAAACACCATATATTTT. The chain is built from TRBV28 and TRBJ1-3; weak D call: TRBD1 (6 bases). The CDR3 is 17 amino acids. Trimming shortened V by 5 bases and J by 0 bases, and 17 bases separated the two germline ends. Germline-derived CDR1 and CDR2 are MDHEN and SYDVKM.